Below are 8 T cell receptor beta chains sequenced from a single sample in a study of CD8 T cells in ankylosing spondylitis. TCRdb itself ran the 5' RACE reads through MiXCR, one entry per CDR3 protein. The sample records under 250,000 distinct CDR3 sequences, more than 25% being singletons. The sample consisted of blood, either unsorted or a sorted T cell fraction (not recorded which). The source of these receptors is a male donor with ankylosing spondylitis or in good health (not recorded which).

This clonotype has more than one count but fewer than ten. J is TRBJ2-7 and V is TRBV20-1, with D possibly TRBD1 on 6 matching bases. Per the germline V gene, CDR1 is DFQATT and CDR2 is SNEGSKA (reference sequence). The CDR3 sequence is 13 residues long. V was cut by 2 bases and J by 3 bases, with 11 bases left in between. The CDR3 loop reads CSARPGHYYEQYF. Here the CDR3 DNA reads TGCAGTGCTAGACCGGGACATTACTACGAGCAGTACTTC.

This clonotype was observed a handful of times. The rearrangement links TRBV6-5 to TRBJ1-3, with D perhaps TRBD1 (5 bases). The CDR3 is 15 amino acids. CDR1 is MNHEY and CDR2 is SVGAGI in the germline V gene. V shed 3 bases and J shed 4 bases, with 13 bases lying between them. The CDR3 protein is CASSYEGSRGNTIYF. CDR3 nucleotides: TGTGCCAGCAGTTATGAGGGGTCGAGGGGAAACACCATATATTTT.

The chain recombines TRBV6-5 with TRBJ1-2; tentatively, D is TRBD1 (5 bases). V was trimmed by 3 bases and J by 6 bases, leaving 11 bases between them. The CDR3 is 13 residues long. Germline CDR1 and CDR2: MNHEY and SVGAGI. The CDR3, as DNA: TGTGCCAGCAGTTATGGACATGACAATGGCTACACCTTC. Its protein is CASSYGHDNGYTF.

CDR3 region: CASSISPTDTQYF. The CDR3 DNA reads as TGTGCCAGCTCTATAAGCCCCACAGATACGCAGTATTTT. The J gene is TRBJ2-3, the V gene TRBV5-5; D unresolved. V lost 7 bases, J lost 2 bases, and 11 bases lay in between. Germline CDR1 and CDR2: SGHKS and YYEKEE (reference sequence). The CDR3 is made up of 13 amino acids.

This clonotype was seen more than once but under ten times. The chain carries TRBV29-1 and TRBJ1-5; D is perhaps TRBD1 (6 bases). Germline CDR1 SQVTM, CDR2 ANQGSEA. This CDR3 spans 12 amino acids. Trimming cost V 7 bases and J 12 bases, with 19 bases left between them. As DNA, the CDR3 is TGCAGCGCCGCTGATTCTCAGGACAGCCAGCATTTT. Residues: CSAADSQDSQHF.

This chain connects TRBV29-1 to TRBJ1-2; perhaps TRBD1 as D (6 bases). The CDR3 is made up of 13 amino acids. From germline, CDR1 is SQVTM and CDR2 ANQGSEA. The V and J ends lost 6 bases and 6 bases respectively, with 17 bases between them. CDR3 sequence (DNA): TGCAGCGTGCCCTGGACAGAGGAGGATGGCTACACCTTC. Its protein product is CSVPWTEEDGYTF. Variable domain in full (rest from reference TRBV29-1 and TRBJ1-2): SAVISQKPSRDICQRGTSLTIQCQVDSQVTMMFWYRQQPGQSLTLIATANQGSEATYESGFVIDKFPISRPNLTFSTLTVSNMSPEDSSIYLCSVPWTEEDGYTFGSGTRLTVV.

This clonotype was picked up a small number of times. CDR3 DNA: TGCGCCAGCAGCTTGGGGGGACCCTACGAGCAGTACTTC. Protein sequence: CASSLGGPYEQYF. The chain links TRBV5-1 to TRBJ2-7; the D gene could be TRBD1 or TRBD2 (5 bases each). Per germline, CDR1 SGHRS and CDR2 YFSETQ. The CDR3 has 13 amino acids. The V gene lost 0 bases and the J gene lost 2 bases, with 6 bases spanning the gap.

The V call is TRBV5-1, the J call TRBJ1-1; a possible D gene is TRBD1 (6 bases). This CDR3 region has 14 residues. V gave up 9 bases and J gave up 3 bases, with 18 bases separating them. Germline CDR1 and CDR2: SGHRS and YFSETQ. DNA for the CDR3: TGCGCCACCACAACAGGGATACGGGACACTGAAGCTTTCTTT. This codes for CATTTGIRDTEAFF.